This T cell receptor (beta chain) was recovered during a study of Ad26.COV2.S vaccination and SARS-CoV-2 variants. General study points: The breadth of spike-specific CD8+ and CD4+ T cell responses after vaccination was reportedly substantial.

Produced via immunoSEQ multiplex PCR; TCRdb's table is partial and in-frame only. The table lists 400,000 to 450,000 clones, approximately 92% of them singletons. This clone was seen just once. What it binds is unknown. As to treatment: roughly 20 received Ad26.COV2.S at low or high dose, single or two shots; about five received placebo; per-sample allocation not given. Specimens were obtained on day 63 following the first vaccine or placebo injection. An adult donor aged 18-55 years was enrolled in Boston. An Ad26 vector that expressed Wuhan-strain SARS-CoV-2 spike constituted the vaccine. Germline CDR1 is SGHDN and CDR2 is FVKESK. The CDR3 sequence is 14 residues long. Trimming cost V 4 bases and J 2 bases, with 12 bases left between them.

The chain couples TRBV14 to TRBJ2-7; no clear D gene. The source was peripheral blood, collected in a trial of Ad26.COV2.S vaccine versus placebo. The TCR sequence derives from a person between 18 and 59 years old who received the Ad26.COV2.S COVID-19 vaccine or a placebo. The CDR3 nucleotides read TGTGCCAGCAGCCGATGGACGGTCCCCTACGAGCAGTACTTC. It translates to CASSRWTVPYEQYF.